This T cell receptor beta chain was sequenced for a study of tumor-infiltrating lymphocytes in primary liver carcinoma. General study findings and limits: Pairs of tumor regions overlapped more than tumor-adjacent and tumor-blood pairs did.

About this clonotype: The antigen remains unidentified. An end of the junction differs from the germline gene, which may be a read error.

Alongside blood RNA obtained from unsorted whole blood, germline DNA was also extracted. Prior to surgery, around 3.6 milliliters of peripheral blood were drawn. The CDR3 covers 15 residues. Germline V gene sequence: CDR1 SEHNR, CDR2 FQNEAQ (reference sequence). The investigators made TCR beta cDNA from 500 ng total RNA, using a constant-region primer. Researchers made the TCR beta libraries by running three nested multiplex PCR rounds with slightly modified ARM-PCR. The study ran its first two PCR rounds for approximately 10 cycles each, using TRBV1-TRBV30 forward primers and a C-beta reverse primer. TCRdb re-derived calls from the multiplex PCR reads in MiXCR, one entry per CDR3 protein. This sample yields fewer than 250,000 distinct CDR3 sequences, of which roughly two thirds are seen a single time; roughly 7% belongs to the top ten.

Input material: peripheral blood. The sequence was obtained from a woman aged 60-75 years with primary liver carcinoma and hepatitis B virus infection. The rearrangement links TRBV7-9 to TRBJ1-5; tentative D call: TRBD1 (5 bases). In DNA form, the CDR3 reads TGTGCCAGCAGCTCCGTGGGGGAGGGCAATCAGTCCCAGCATTTT. This encodes CASSSVGEGNQSQHF.